This T cell receptor (beta chain) comes out of a study of blood T cell repertoires in COVID-19. On the study more broadly: The study drew acute and convalescent COVID-19 samples from the United States, Italy and Spain. T cells, B-cell-depleted T cells, or PBMCs provided the cDNA or gDNA that served as material.

There are 15 residues in the CDR3. V lost 2 bases, J lost 4 bases, and 10 bases lay in between. From germline, CDR1 is KGHDR and CDR2 SFDVKD. Authors' processing steps: Reference gene primer amplification gave nucleated cell count estimates. The table came from immunoSEQ multiplex PCR; TCRdb's copy has only in-frame clones and leaves some out. V, J and clone size were drawn from that table, and D and trimming were deduced from the DNA. The sample has some 180,000 clones, 70% to 90% seen once; the top ten hold approximately 8.1%. The Seattle patients joined while their infection was active and were tracked longitudinally afterward.

This TCR came from a woman of 80 years or more with COVID-19, enrolled during active disease. The sequenced sample consisted of peripheral blood. This chain uses TRBV24-1 with TRBJ1-4, with no clear D. CDR3 amino acids: CATSDSRGFNEKLFF. The CDR3 nucleotides are TGTGCCACCAGTGATTCCCGAGGATTTAATGAAAAACTGTTTTTT.